These T cell receptor beta chains were read from a single sample in a study of blood T cell repertoires in COVID-19. TCRdb's copy holds only in-frame clones and misses some; the assay was immunoSEQ multiplex PCR. The table shows some 88,000 clones, with around 86% occurring only once. Sample: peripheral blood. The receptors shown here come from a man aged 60-69 years with acute or convalescent COVID-19. Each CDR3 is given with its conserved first and last residue. The D gene is left open where the match is weak. Part of the rows lack a size; the others show once, few, many or a class for expanded clones.

d_gene	len	v_gene	j_gene	abundance	CDR3aa	CDR3nt
NA	13	TRBV5-8	TRBJ2-3	NA	CASSPSGTDTQYF	TGTGCCAGCAGTCCTTCAGGCACAGATACGCAGTATTTT
TRBD1	14	TRBV7-9	TRBJ2-7	NA	CASIGTDSSYEQYF	TGTGCCAGCATTGGGACAGATAGCTCCTACGAGCAGTACTTC
NA	15	TRBV7-9	TRBJ2-2	few	CASSSLLASTGELFF	TGTGCCAGCAGCTCCCTATTAGCTTCCACCGGGGAGCTGTTTTTT
NA	15	TRBV5-1	TRBJ1-1	NA	CASSFPGQMNTEAFF	TGCGCCAGCAGCTTTCCGGGACAAATGAACACTGAAGCTTTCTTT
NA	15	TRBV9	TRBJ1-2	NA	CASSVVVRGQDGYTF	TGTGCCAGCAGCGTAGTGGTCAGGGGCCAGGATGGCTACACCTTC
TRBD2	16	TRBV30	TRBJ2-1	NA	CAWASRLATRRDEQFF	TGTGCCTGGGCCTCTCGACTAGCGACCAGGAGGGATGAGCAGTTCTTC
NA	15	TRBV7-6	TRBJ2-7	NA	CASSLGGTANLEQYF	TGTGCCAGCAGCTTAGGCGGGACCGCTAATCTCGAGCAGTACTTC
NA	13	TRBV9	TRBJ2-1	NA	CASSVAGINEQFF	TGTGCCAGCAGCGTAGCCGGGATAAATGAGCAGTTCTTC
NA	17	TRBV4-1	TRBJ2-2	few	CASSHPVSHANTGELFF	TGCGCCAGCAGCCACCCTGTGAGCCACGCGAACACCGGGGAGCTGTTTTTT
NA	16	TRBV5-8	TRBJ2-1	NA	CASSLAGRNSYNEQFF	TGTGCCAGCAGCTTGGCAGGCCGAAACTCCTACAATGAGCAGTTCTTC
NA	17	TRBV9	TRBJ2-6	NA	CASSVEVGGSGANVLTF	TGTGCCAGCAGCGTAGAGGTAGGGGGCTCTGGGGCCAACGTCCTGACTTTC
NA	11	TRBV20-1	TRBJ1-2	NA	CSARTENGYTF	TGCAGTGCGAGGACTGAAAATGGCTACACCTTC
TRBD1	15	TRBV5-1	TRBJ2-1	NA	CASSRGQGGVNEQFF	TGCGCCAGCAGCAGGGGACAGGGAGGGGTCAATGAGCAGTTCTTC
TRBD1	14	TRBV19	TRBJ1-4	NA	CASSRGQGWEKLFF	TGTGCCAGTAGTCGCGGACAGGGTTGGGAAAAACTGTTTTTT
NA	13	TRBV18	TRBJ1-4	NA	CASSPPAFEKLFF	TGTGCCAGCTCACCACCGGCTTTCGAAAAACTGTTTTTT
NA	14	TRBV4-2	TRBJ1-3	NA	CASSQATGGNTIYF	TGTGCCAGCAGCCAAGCAACAGGGGGAAACACCATATATTTT
TRBD2	14	TRBV5-1	TRBJ2-5	NA	CASSWAGSGGLKYF	TGCGCCAGCAGCTGGGCGGGCAGCGGGGGACTCAAGTACTTC
TRBD2	15	TRBV30	TRBJ2-3	NA	CAWSNRGSGTDTQYF	TGTGCCTGGAGTAATCGCGGGAGTGGGACAGATACGCAGTATTTT
NA	13	TRBV30	TRBJ1-1	NA	CAWSKAGRTEAFF	TGTGCCTGGAGTAAGGCAGGGCGGACTGAAGCTTTCTTT
TRBD2	14	TRBV30	TRBJ2-3	NA	CAWSRSSGRDTQYF	TGTGCCTGGAGTCGGTCTAGCGGGAGGGATACGCAGTATTTT
TRBD2	17	TRBV7-7	TRBJ2-5	NA	CASSLGLAGGLGETQYF	TGTGCCAGCAGCTTGGGACTAGCGGGAGGGCTAGGGGAGACCCAGTACTTC
TRBD1	14	TRBV19	TRBJ1-2	NA	CASSRDRTSYGYTF	TGTGCCAGTAGTCGGGACAGGACAAGCTATGGCTACACCTTC
TRBD2	18	TRBV5-8	TRBJ2-2	NA	CASSLIGLAGGDTGELFF	TGTGCCAGCAGCTTGATCGGTCTAGCGGGAGGAGACACCGGGGAGCTGTTTTTT
TRBD2	14	TRBV29-1	TRBJ2-5	NA	CSVAQTSVVETQYF	TGCAGCGTCGCTCAAACTAGCGTCGTAGAGACCCAGTACTTC
NA	15	TRBV7-3	TRBJ1-5	NA	CASSPGQTGGQPQHF	TGTGCCAGCAGCCCAGGACAGACGGGTGGACAGCCCCAGCATTTT
TRBD2	15	TRBV7-2	TRBJ2-1	NA	CASRTVAGGSDEQFF	TGTGCCAGCAGGACCGTAGCGGGAGGTTCCGATGAGCAGTTCTTC
TRBD1	17	TRBV10-3	TRBJ2-6	NA	CATLGQGDKSGANVLTF	TGTGCCACCTTAGGACAGGGGGATAAATCTGGGGCCAACGTCCTGACTTTC
NA	12	TRBV25-1	TRBJ2-7	NA	CASTGNSYEQYF	TGTGCCAGCACCGGGAATTCCTACGAGCAGTACTTC
NA	13	TRBV7-6	TRBJ1-2	NA	CASSPGGPGGYTF	TGTGCCAGCAGCCCGGGGGGACCTGGTGGCTACACCTTC
TRBD2	15	TRBV19	TRBJ2-7	NA	CASSTLLAEPYEQYF	TGTGCCAGTAGTACTCTACTAGCGGAGCCCTACGAGCAGTACTTC
NA	16	TRBV10-1	TRBJ2-7	few	CASSGSVLRTTYEQYF	TGCGCCAGCAGTGGGTCGGTTTTGAGGACAACGTACGAGCAGTACTTC
TRBD2	17	TRBV4-1	TRBJ2-6	NA	CASSQERGASGANVLTF	TGCGCCAGCAGCCAAGAGCGGGGGGCATCTGGGGCCAACGTCCTGACTTTC
TRBD1	13	TRBV6-4	TRBJ1-1	NA	CASRKTGGSEAFF	TGTGCCAGCAGGAAGACAGGGGGCTCTGAAGCTTTCTTT
TRBD2	15	TRBV19	TRBJ2-1	NA	CASSIEGGFVFEQFF	TGTGCCAGTAGTATTGAGGGAGGGTTTGTCTTTGAGCAGTTCTTC
NA	15	TRBV16	TRBJ1-5	NA	CASSQLAMGNQPQHF	TGTGCCAGCAGCCAATTGGCAATGGGCAATCAGCCCCAGCATTTT
TRBD1	15	TRBV7-9	TRBJ1-4	NA	CASSLADRVSEKLFF	TGTGCCAGCAGCTTAGCCGACAGGGTTTCAGAAAAACTGTTTTTT
TRBD2	16	TRBV11-2	TRBJ2-1	NA	CASSRLRGRGPNEQFF	TGTGCCAGCAGCCGACTACGCGGGAGGGGGCCCAATGAGCAGTTCTTC
NA	17	TRBV21-1	TRBJ2-2	NA	CASSKRTSGIFTGELFF	TGTGCCAGCAGCAAACGGACTAGCGGGATCTTCACCGGGGAGCTGTTTTTT
NA	15	TRBV7-8	TRBJ1-6	NA	CASSTQVGFDSPLHF	TGTGCCAGCAGCACACAGGTGGGCTTCGATTCACCCCTCCACTTT
TRBD1	13	TRBV27	TRBJ1-6	NA	CASRQGGNSPLHF	TGTGCCAGCCGACAGGGTGGAAATTCACCCCTCCACTTT
NA	13	TRBV14	TRBJ2-5	once	CASSKGLWETQYF	TGTGCCAGCAGCAAAGGACTCTGGGAGACCCAGTACTTC
TRBD1	13	TRBV14	TRBJ2-3	NA	CATLTGGKDTQYF	TGTGCCACTTTGACAGGGGGAAAAGATACGCAGTATTTT
NA	14	TRBV5-4	TRBJ1-2	NA	CASSLNRVGYGYTF	TGTGCCAGCAGCTTGAACAGGGTGGGCTATGGCTACACCTTC
TRBD1	14	TRBV11-3	TRBJ2-1	NA	CASSLGQGVNEQFF	TGTGCCAGCAGCTTAGGACAGGGAGTTAATGAGCAGTTCTTC
TRBD1	15	TRBV2	TRBJ1-5	NA	CASSVDRASNQPQHF	TGTGCCAGCAGCGTGGACAGGGCTAGCAATCAGCCCCAGCATTTT
NA	15	TRBV4-2	TRBJ1-2	many	CASSQPGGDNYGYTF	TGTGCCAGCAGCCAGCCTGGGGGGGACAACTATGGCTACACCTTC
NA	14	TRBV5-6	TRBJ2-7	NA	CASSETSDNYEQYF	TGTGCCAGCAGCGAGACTAGTGATAACTACGAGCAGTACTTC
NA	13	TRBV19	TRBJ1-1	once	CATGRGIGTEAFF	TGTGCCACCGGGAGGGGGATAGGGACTGAAGCTTTCTTT
TRBD2	16	TRBV10-3	TRBJ2-3	once	CAIRTSGGARADTQYF	TGTGCCATCAGGACGAGCGGGGGGGCTAGGGCAGATACGCAGTATTTT
TRBD2	16	TRBV9	TRBJ2-3	NA	CASSVASGGGTDTQYF	TGTGCCAGCAGCGTAGCCAGCGGGGGAGGCACAGATACGCAGTATTTT
TRBD2	15	TRBV3-1/TRBV3-2	TRBJ2-3	NA	CASSQDHLAGNTQYF	TGTGCCAGCAGCCAAGATCATCTAGCGGGCAATACGCAGTATTTT